This T cell receptor (beta chain) is drawn from a study of T cells after yellow fever vaccination. Study outcomes and limitations: A small share of clonotypes appeared in both CD4 and CD8 compartments.

TCRdb passed the 5' RACE reads through MiXCR, listing each CDR3 protein once. The top ten clones hold around 23% of a sample with a few hundred thousand distinct CDR3 sequences, about 4% of them seen once. This clonotype came up a few times. The target antigen is unknown. Trimming took off 1 base at V and 7 bases at J, with 7 bases between the two ends. This CDR3 spans 12 amino acids. Germline CDR1 and CDR2: MNHEY and SVGEGT. Sequenced here: PBMCs, sampled 5 days after the yellow fever booster vaccination. V and J are TRBV6-2 or TRBV6-3 and TRBJ2-5; unclear D gene. The TCR was taken from a man between 18 and 35 years old who received the YFV17D yellow fever vaccine. The CDR3 protein is CASSYYSGTQYF. CDR3 bases: TGTGCCAGCAGTTACTATTCGGGGACCCAGTACTTC.